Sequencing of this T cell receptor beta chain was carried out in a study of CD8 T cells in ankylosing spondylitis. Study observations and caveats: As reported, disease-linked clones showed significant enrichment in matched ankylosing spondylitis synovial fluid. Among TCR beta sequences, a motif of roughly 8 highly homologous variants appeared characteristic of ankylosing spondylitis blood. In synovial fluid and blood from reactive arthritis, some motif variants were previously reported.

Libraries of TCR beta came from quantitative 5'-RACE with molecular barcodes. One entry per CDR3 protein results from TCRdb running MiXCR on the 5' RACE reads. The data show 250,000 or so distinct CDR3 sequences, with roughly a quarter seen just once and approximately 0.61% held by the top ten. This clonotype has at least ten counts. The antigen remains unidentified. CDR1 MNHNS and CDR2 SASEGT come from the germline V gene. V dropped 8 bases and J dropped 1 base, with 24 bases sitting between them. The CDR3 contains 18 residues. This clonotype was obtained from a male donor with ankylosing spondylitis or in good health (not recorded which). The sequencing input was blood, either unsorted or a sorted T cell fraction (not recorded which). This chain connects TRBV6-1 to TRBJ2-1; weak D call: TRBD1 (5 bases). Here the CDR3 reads CASRRLGRPLGSYNEQFF. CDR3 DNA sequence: TGTGCCAGCCGACGCTTGGGGCGACCCTTGGGGTCCTACAATGAGCAGTTCTTC.